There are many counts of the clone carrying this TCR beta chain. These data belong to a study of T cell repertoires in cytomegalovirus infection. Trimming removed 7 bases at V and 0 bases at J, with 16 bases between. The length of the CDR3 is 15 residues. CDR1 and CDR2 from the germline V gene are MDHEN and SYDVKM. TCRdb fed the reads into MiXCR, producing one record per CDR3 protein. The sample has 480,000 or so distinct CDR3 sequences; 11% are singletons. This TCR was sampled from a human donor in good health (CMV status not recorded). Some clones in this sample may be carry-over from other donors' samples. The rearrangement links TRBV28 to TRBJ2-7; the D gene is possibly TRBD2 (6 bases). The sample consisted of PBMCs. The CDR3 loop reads CASTQISGASYEQYF. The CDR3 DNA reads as TGTGCCAGCACCCAAATTAGCGGAGCCTCCTACGAGCAGTACTTC.